The text below deals with one TCR beta chain. Its antigen is unidentified. Resections from corrective heart surgery provided thymus tissue. This entry comes from a study of human thymus T cells. Generated by immunoSEQ multiplex PCR, the TCRdb table keeps only in-frame clones and is missing some. The data hold roughly 77,000 clones, with around 95% observed a single time. From germline, CDR1 is SQVTM and CDR2 ANQGSEA. CDR3 length: 14 amino acids. V lost 7 bases and J 3 bases, leaving 16 bases between the germline ends. The study's findings and limits: Related work showed strongly overlapping thymic repertoires across unrelated individuals. Apparent skewing of V and J gene usage characterized both thymic and blood repertoires.

The source is a girl under two years old with a congenital heart defect but otherwise immunologically healthy. The sequencing sample was made of thymus tissue. The V and J genes are TRBV29-1 and TRBJ1-3, with D maybe TRBD1 (5 bases). CDR3 bases: TGCAGCGCAGAGGACACGGTGCTTGGAAACACCATATATTTT. This codes for CSAEDTVLGNTIYF.